A single sample is the source of the 28 T cell receptor beta chains below, sequenced in a study of blood T cell repertoires in COVID-19. The data were produced by immunoSEQ multiplex PCR, yet TCRdb's version contains in-frame clones alone and is incomplete. This table holds some 270,000 clones, roughly 88% found once. Sequenced sample: peripheral blood. The receptors stem from a woman between 70 and 85 years old with acute or convalescent COVID-19.

This chain links TRBV4-1 with TRBJ1-2; D gene uncertain. Trimming cost V 1 base and J 8 bases, with 17 bases left between them. The V gene's germline CDR1 is MGHRA and CDR2 YSYEKL. The length of the CDR3 is 15 residues. CDR3 nucleotide sequence: TGCGCCAGCAGCCAAGTCGGGATGAAGGGAGGCGGCTACACCTTC. Residues: CASSQVGMKGGGYTF.

A word on this clone: At one end, the junction sequence differs from germline, possibly due to a read error. This sequence joins TRBV6-5 and TRBJ1-1, with D possibly TRBD1 on 6 matching bases. The CDR3 extends over 13 amino acids. In germline, CDR1 is MNHEY, CDR2 SVGAGI. The CDR3 nucleotides read TGTGCCGCCCAACAGGGATTGAACTCTGAAGCTTTCTTT. Translation: CAAQQGLNSEAFF.

V usage is TRBV29-1 and J usage is TRBJ2-1; 9 bases line up with TRBD2. Germline V gene data show CDR1 as SQVTM and CDR2 as ANQGSEA. The CDR3 has 14 amino acids. V shed 3 bases, J shed 9 bases, and the junction held 9 bases outside the gene matches. The CDR3 reads CSVDQGSGGSEQFF. As DNA, the CDR3 is TGCAGCGTTGATCAAGGTAGCGGGGGTTCTGAGCAGTTCTTC.

The chain employs TRBV3-1 (or the pseudogene TRBV3-2) and TRBJ1-1; no clear D. Germline V gene data show CDR1 as LGHDT and CDR2 as YNNKEL (reference sequence). V lost 1 base to trimming and J lost 4 bases, with 7 bases between them. The CDR3 extends over 13 amino acids. The chain's CDR3 is CASSQGRSTEAFF. The CDR3 region has the DNA TGTGCCAGCAGCCAAGGGAGGAGCACTGAAGCTTTCTTT.

CDR3 sequence: CASSYWGRANSPLHF. CDR3 DNA sequence: TGTGCCAGCAGTTACTGGGGCAGGGCAAATTCACCCCTCCACTTT. The chain has TRBV6-5 and TRBJ1-6, with TRBD1 as a possible D gene (5 bases). The CDR3 runs to 15 residues. Germline V lookup: CDR1 MNHEY, CDR2 SVGAGI. The ends were cut back, 1 base at V and 7 bases at J, with 11 bases in the middle.

The chain joins TRBV7-8 to TRBJ2-1; a possible D gene is TRBD1 (6 bases). V was cut by 4 bases and J by 5 bases, with 9 bases left in between. The CDR3 is made up of 13 amino acids. From germline, CDR1 is SGHVS and CDR2 FQNEAQ. This chain's CDR3 is CASSSGQNNEQFF. The CDR3 nucleotides are TGTGCCAGCAGCTCCGGACAGAACAATGAGCAGTTCTTC. The whole variable domain, filled in from reference TRBV7-8 and TRBJ2-1, reads GAGVSQSPRYKVAKRGQDVALRCDPISGHVSLFWYQQALGQGPEFLTYFQNEAQLDKSGLPSDRFFAERPEGSVSTLKIQRTQQEDSAVYLCASSSGQNNEQFFGPGTRLTVL.

V gene TRBV6-1 combines with J gene TRBJ1-2; 8 bases fit TRBD1. Per the germline V gene, CDR1 is MNHNS and CDR2 is SASEGT. This CDR3 has 14 residues. The V and J ends lost 2 bases and 4 bases, in that order; junction bases with no gene match: 3. The DNA for the CDR3 is TGTGCCAGCAGTGAACCCGGGACAGGCTATGGCTACACCTTC. Its protein product is CASSEPGTGYGYTF.

The genes are TRBV6-6 and TRBJ1-1, with D possibly being TRBD1 (5 bases). The CDR3 is 13 amino acids. Germline CDR1 reads MNHNY; CDR2 reads SVGAGI (reference sequence). The germline V and J ends were trimmed by 6 bases and 1 base, with 9 bases remaining between them. The CDR3 spells CASRGGGNTEAFF. CDR3 coding DNA: TGTGCCAGCAGGGGCGGGGGGAACACTGAAGCTTTCTTT.

The chain employs TRBV5-1 and TRBJ1-2; D is ambiguous. Trimming removed 4 bases from V and 8 bases from J, with 18 bases in between. The CDR3 is 14 amino acids. The V gene's germline CDR1 is SGHRS and CDR2 YFSETQ. For the CDR3, the DNA is TGCGCCAGCAGCCCAGATTTCGACTTCTCCGGCTACACCTTC. It is translated as CASSPDFDFSGYTF.

This chain joins TRBV12-5 and TRBJ2-1; 12 nucleotides line up with TRBD2. Looked up from germline, CDR1 is LGHNT and CDR2 is FRNRAP. The CDR3 extends over 16 amino acids. The trim removed 7 bases at V and 9 bases at J, leaving 13 bases unmatched. The CDR3: CASALGLAGGPGEQFF. The CDR3 DNA sequence: TGTGCTAGTGCCTTGGGCCTAGCGGGGGGGCCCGGTGAGCAGTTCTTC. Filled out from reference TRBV12-5 and TRBJ2-1, the complete variable domain reads DARVTQTPRHKVTEMGQEVTMRCQPILGHNTVFWYRQTMMQGLELLAYFRNRAPLDDSGMPKDRFSAEMPDATLATLKIQPSEPRDSAVYFCASALGLAGGPGEQFFGPGTRLTVL.

This chain links TRBV6-6 with TRBJ2-3, with 9 positions matching TRBD2. The CDR3 sequence is 15 residues long. Germline-derived CDR1 and CDR2 are MNHNY and SVGAGI (reference sequence). The V and J ends lost 2 bases and 5 bases, in that order; junction bases with no gene match: 5. CDR3 in amino acids: CASSYGGGAGDTQYF. CDR3 sequence (DNA): TGTGCCAGCAGTTACGGCGGGGGGGCGGGAGATACGCAGTATTTT.

Comment on this clone: The identical CDR3 is also encoded by other nucleotide sequences in the sample. The chain's CDR3 is CASSVAGGNTEAFF. The CDR3 nucleotides read TGTGCCAGCAGCGTAGCAGGAGGGAACACTGAAGCTTTCTTT. The rearrangement links TRBV9 to TRBJ1-1; no reliable D call. From germline, CDR1 is SGDLS and CDR2 YYNGEE. The CDR3 loop spans 14 amino acids. V was clipped by 0 bases and J by 1 base, with 7 bases between them. The entire variable domain, with the rest obtained from reference TRBV9 and TRBJ1-1, is as follows: DSGVTQTPKHLITATGQRVTLRCSPRSGDLSVYWYQQSLDQGLQFLIQYYNGEERAKGNILERFSAQQFPDLHSELNLSSLELGDSALYFCASSVAGGNTEAFFGQGTRLTVV.

The rearrangement joins TRBV6-1 to TRBJ1-6; TRBD1 matches at 7 bases. Germline values: CDR1 MNHNS, CDR2 SASEGT. This CDR3 is built from 14 residues. Trimming at V came to 6 bases and at J to 8 bases, leaving 7 bases not matched to a gene. This CDR3 reads CASRQGRPDSPLHF. CDR3 DNA: TGTGCCAGCAGACAGGGGCGGCCTGATTCACCCCTCCACTTT.

The rearrangement uses TRBV29-1 and TRBJ1-5; D remains unclear. V dropped 6 bases and J dropped 3 bases, with 9 bases sitting between them. CDR1 is SQVTM, CDR2 ANQGSEA, per germline. CDR3 length equals 12 residues. CDR3 in amino acids: CSVGNYNQPQHF. DNA of the CDR3: TGCAGCGTCGGGAACTACAATCAGCCCCAGCATTTT.

The chain employs TRBV10-3 and TRBJ1-4; no reliable D call. In germline, CDR1 is ENHRY, CDR2 SYGVKD. V shed 0 bases and J shed 0 bases, with 8 bases lying between them. This CDR3 is 16 amino acids long. CDR3 amino acids: CAISESSPATNEKLFF. CDR3 DNA sequence: TGTGCCATCAGTGAGTCATCCCCTGCAACTAATGAAAAACTGTTTTTT.

J is TRBJ2-2 and V is TRBV5-4, with D uncertain. V was cut by 2 bases and J by 8 bases, with 10 bases left in between. There are 13 residues in the CDR3. Germline-derived CDR1 and CDR2 are SGHNT and YYREEE (reference sequence). Here the CDR3 DNA reads TGTGCCAGCAGCTTCCCTCCTAGGGGGGAGCTGTTTTTT. This encodes CASSFPPRGELFF.

This chain uses TRBV11-2 with TRBJ1-1, with D maybe TRBD1 (5 bases). CDR3 length: 13 amino acids. Germline CDR1 and CDR2: SGHAT and FQNNGV. V was pared by 4 bases and J by 3 bases, with 9 bases between. The CDR3 bases are TGTGCCAGCAGCTCCGACAGCCACACTGAAGCTTTCTTT. This translates into CASSSDSHTEAFF. Variable domain in full (rest from reference TRBV11-2 and TRBJ1-1): EAGVAQSPRYKIIEKRQSVAFWCNPISGHATLYWYQQILGQGPKLLIQFQNNGVVDDSQLPKDRFSAERLKGVDSTLKIQPAKLEDSAVYLCASSSDSHTEAFFGQGTRLTVV.

The V call is TRBV5-5, the J call TRBJ2-7; possible D gene TRBD1, 6 bases. The CDR3 runs to 15 residues. Germline CDR1 and CDR2: SGHKS and YYEKEE (reference sequence). V shed 2 bases and J shed 5 bases, with 17 bases lying between them. The chain's CDR3 is CASSFLTGQGHEQYF. DNA of the CDR3: TGTGCCAGCAGCTTTCTAACGGGACAAGGCCACGAGCAGTACTTC.

The chain combines TRBV5-1 with TRBJ2-3; the D is unclear. The CDR3 sequence is 14 residues long. V lost 3 bases, J lost 0 bases, and 8 bases lay in between. CDR1 and CDR2 from the germline V gene are SGHRS and YFSETQ. Here the CDR3 reads CASSYQQSTDTQYF. The CDR3 region has the DNA TGCGCCAGCAGCTATCAACAGAGCACAGATACGCAGTATTTT.

The rearrangement uses TRBV5-6 and TRBJ1-6, with D possibly matching TRBD1 (6 bases). The CDR3 covers 15 residues. CDR1 and CDR2 from the germline V gene are SGHDT and YYEEEE. Trimming pared 3 bases from V and 8 bases from J, leaving 15 bases between. The DNA of the CDR3 is TGTGCCAGCAGCTCCCCCGGACAGCCTTATTCACCCCTCCACTTT. This translates into CASSSPGQPYSPLHF.

The DNA for the CDR3 is TGTGCCAGTAGTTCCAGGGGCGGTGGCTACACCTTC. Protein: CASSSRGGGYTF. This chain joins TRBV19 and TRBJ1-2, with D possibly TRBD1 on 6 matching bases. Germline loops: CDR1 LNHDA, CDR2 SQIVND (reference sequence). This CDR3 has 12 amino acids. Deletions cut 5 bases from V and 7 bases from J, with 11 bases between.

Turning to this clone: The DNA is omitted, as the CDR3 cannot be located on it reliably, and the CDR3 follows TCRdb's listing. This sequence joins TRBV5-1 and TRBJ2-5; TRBD2 is the table's D call and was not checked against the DNA. The CDR3 sequence runs 14 residues, both termini included. Germline V lookup: CDR1 SGHRS, CDR2 YFSETQ. The CDR3 loop is CASSPTVGAGSKYF.

The CDR3 DNA is TGTGCCATCACCCCCGGGGGATCTAGCACAGATACGCAGTATTTT. It is translated as CAITPGGSSTDTQYF. The chain couples TRBV10-3 to TRBJ2-3; D is possibly TRBD2 (6 bases). CDR3 size: 15 residues. Germline-derived CDR1 and CDR2 are ENHRY and SYGVKD. The V end lost 7 bases, the J end lost 0 bases, and 14 bases lay between the germline ends.

V usage is TRBV23-1 and J usage is TRBJ1-2, with 9 nucleotides matching TRBD1. TRBV23-1 belongs to the ORF category, with a function that is uncertain. The CDR3 has 19 residues. V lost 0 bases, J lost 3 bases, and 14 bases stayed unmatched. The CDR3 region is CASSQSIGGTGNFYYGYTF. The CDR3 bases are TGCGCCAGCAGTCAATCGATAGGAGGGACAGGGAACTTTTACTATGGCTACACCTTC.

The chain employs TRBV9 and TRBJ1-2, with D possibly matching TRBD1 (5 bases). V was pared by 2 bases and J by 4 bases, with 12 bases between. CDR1 is SGDLS, CDR2 YYNGEE, per germline. The CDR3 contains 14 residues. The CDR3 protein is CASSVAGVSYGYTF. The CDR3 DNA reads as TGTGCCAGCAGCGTCGCGGGGGTTTCCTATGGCTACACCTTC.

CDR3 amino acids: CASSQRGAVGAVLTDTQYF. DNA of the CDR3: TGCGCCAGCAGCCAAAGGGGTGCTGTGGGGGCAGTACTCACAGATACGCAGTATTTT. V is TRBV4-1 and J is TRBJ2-3; D is possibly TRBD1 (6 bases). Germline V gives CDR1 MGHRA, CDR2 YSYEKL. V dropped 2 bases and J dropped 2 bases, with 23 bases sitting between them. The CDR3 extends over 19 amino acids.

The rearrangement joins TRBV5-1 to TRBJ2-2, with 8 bases identical to TRBD1. Germline CDR1 SGHRS, CDR2 YFSETQ. J gave up 2 bases and V 4 bases, and 10 bases lay outside the gene matches. The CDR3 sequence is 17 residues long. CDR3 in amino acids: CASSLGQGDGNTGELFF. The CDR3 nucleotides are TGCGCCAGCAGCCTAGGACAGGGAGACGGAAACACCGGGGAGCTGTTTTTT.

This rearrangement joins TRBV7-6 to TRBJ1-6; the match to TRBD1 covers 8 bases. CDR3 length: 15 residues. Germline CDR1 SGHVS, CDR2 FNYEAQ. Trimming cost V 6 bases and J 10 bases; bases outside gene matches: 11. CDR3 bases: TGTGCCAGCAGTTTTACGGGACAGGTTACGTCACCCCTCCACTTT. This gives the protein CASSFTGQVTSPLHF.